Below, one T cell receptor (beta chain) is given with its context. Its antigen is as yet unknown. This record belongs to a study of T cells expressing NK-cell markers. As for the study in general: Each TCR beta repertoire originated in sorted T cells that were CD3+CD56+NKG2C+, CD3+CD56+NKG2C- or CD3+CD56-NKG2C+. With respect to HCMV, seven of the eight sequenced donors were seropositive, and one was seronegative. Study-wide results and caveats: Where several donors were concerned, these clonotypes also led the CD3+CD56-NKG2C+ fraction. Each of a handful of donors carried dominant NKG2C+ clonotypes accounting for about 1.0-8% of CD8+ T cells.

TCRdb reworked the 5' RACE reads into one entry per CDR3 protein, no DNA. This sample carries roughly 160,000 distinct CDR3 sequences, with 20% going to the ten biggest clones. This CDR3 region has 17 residues. Germline CDR1 is MGHRA and CDR2 is YSYEKL. The rearrangement links TRBV4-1 to TRBJ2-3; lacking DNA, the TRBD2 call made by TCRdb goes unchecked. The sequence derives from a man aged 18-70 years in good health. Material for sequencing was blood T cells: a sorted CD56 or NKG2C T cell subset, CD4+ or CD8+ T cells, or bulk PBMC T cells (not recorded which). The CDR3 here is CASSQTVLAGLTDTQYF.